This T cell receptor beta chain was recorded in a study of molecular identifiers for immune sequencing clone quantification. For the study at large: In replicates, RNA from roughly 18,000 or 92,000 naive CD8 cells was split five ways, four sequenced.

MiXCR was run by TCRdb on the PCR reads, yielding one entry per CDR3 protein. The sample lists about 65,000 distinct CDR3 sequences, about 18% occurring once. Study outcomes and limitations: Clones above 20 RNA copies contained over 97% of effector molecules and under 1% of naive molecules.

This clonotype was seen ten or more times. Its antigen is undetermined. Naive CD8 T cells were picked out by sorting for CD8+CD4-CCR7+CD45RA+. The sequencing input was naive CD8+ T cells from blood, with Jurkat cell RNA spiked in. Subset noted: FACS-sorted CD8+CD4-CCR7+CD45RA+ naive T cells. The receptor was isolated from a human donor in good health. Some libraries in this study had Jurkat cell RNA spiked in.

In DNA form, the CDR3 reads TGTGCCAGTAGGGCGACTCACCAGGATGCCAAAAACATTCAGTACTTC. Encoded protein: CASRATHQDAKNIQYF. This chain connects TRBV19 to TRBJ2-4; the D is unclear. Trimming cost V 6 bases and J 1 base, with 16 bases left between them. CDR1 is LNHDA, CDR2 SQIVND, per germline (reference sequence). This CDR3 has 16 amino acids.